These 10 T cell receptor beta chains came from one sample sequenced in a study of early T cells in non-severe SARS-CoV-2 infection. TCRdb reprocessed the 5' RACE reads with MiXCR, giving one entry per CDR3 protein. The sample contains roughly 48,000 distinct CDR3 sequences, about 5.6% of which appear only once. The sample comprised whole blood. All receptors derive from an adult who was a healthcare worker with PCR-confirmed SARS-CoV-2 infection or an uninfected control (not recorded which).

This clonotype appeared many times. This chain connects TRBV12-3 or TRBV12-4 to TRBJ1-2; TRBD1 matches at 9 bases. The CDR3 contains 14 residues. J was trimmed by 4 bases and V by 6 bases; bases with no gene match: 6. The CDR3 bases are TGTGCCAGCAGCCGGGGACAGGGCTTCTATGGCTACACCTTC. Translation: CASSRGQGFYGYTF.

In its sample, this clonotype was seen many times. The chain combines TRBV6-1 with TRBJ1-1, with D unclear. CDR1 is MNHNS, CDR2 SASEGT, per germline. Trimming shortened V by 7 bases and J by 6 bases, and 18 bases separated the two germline ends. CDR3 length: 14 amino acids. In DNA form, the CDR3 reads TGTGCCAGCATAGGGTGGGATGAGCGCGCTGAAGCTTTCTTT. Protein sequence: CASIGWDERAEAFF.

The table lists this clonotype with many counts. This chain joins TRBV7-3 and TRBJ1-1; tentatively, D is TRBD1 (5 bases). This CDR3 contains 15 residues. The germline gives CDR1 SGHTA, CDR2 FQGTGA. V was clipped by 5 bases and J by 7 bases, with 20 bases between them. The CDR3 nucleotides read TGTGCCAGCAGCCGTTATCCCAGGGACGAGGGTGAAGCTTTCTTT. Its translation is CASSRYPRDEGEAFF.

The chain has TRBV2 and TRBJ2-2; the match to TRBD1 covers 8 bases. Germline V gene data show CDR1 as SNHLY and CDR2 as FYNNEI. The CDR3 consists of 15 residues. The V segment lost 9 bases and the J segment 5 bases; nucleotides outside the gene matches: 11. The CDR3 region has the DNA TGTGCCAGGACCCCGGAGACAGGGGTTACCGGGGAGCTGTTTTTT. Its translation is CARTPETGVTGELFF.

This clonotype was found many times. The V call is TRBV12-3 or TRBV12-4, the J call TRBJ2-1; 7 bases are a match to TRBD1. The CDR3 has 12 residues. The V and J ends lost 5 bases and 12 bases, in that order; junction bases with no gene match: 7. CDR3 in DNA: TGTGCCAGCAGTCCGACAGGGTTTGCGCAGTTCTTC. Protein: CASSPTGFAQFF.

This clonotype has just one count. The chain joins TRBV5-1 to TRBJ2-2, with unresolved D. CDR1 and CDR2 from the germline V gene are SGHRS and YFSETQ. V dropped 3 bases and J dropped 6 bases, with 21 bases sitting between them. CDR3 length equals 17 residues. The CDR3: CASSSPSGRPWAGELFF. In nucleotides, the CDR3 is TGCGCCAGCAGCTCACCCTCCGGACGGCCCTGGGCCGGGGAGCTGTTTTTT.

In this sample, this clonotype turned up many times. Here the CDR3 reads CASSFGTSTITDTQYF. The CDR3 DNA follows: TGTGCCAGCAGCTTCGGGACTTCAACCATCACAGATACGCAGTATTTT. The chain joins TRBV5-4 to TRBJ2-3, with D perhaps matching TRBD2 (6 bases). The germline V gene has CDR1 SGHNT and CDR2 YYREEE (reference sequence). The CDR3 loop spans 16 amino acids. V lost 2 bases and J lost 2, with 15 bases in between.

This clonotype was detected ten times or more. This chain connects TRBV10-3 to TRBJ1-1; unclear D gene. The V and J ends lost 2 bases and 8 bases respectively, with 9 bases between them. The CDR3 runs 12 residues. Germline-derived CDR1 and CDR2 are ENHRY and SYGVKD. This CDR3 is CAISEPEKEAFF. As DNA, the CDR3 is TGTGCCATCAGTGAGCCCGAGAAGGAAGCTTTCTTT.

This clonotype appeared many times. The chain links TRBV29-1 to TRBJ2-5, with 8 positions matching TRBD2. CDR3 length: 13 amino acids. CDR1 is SQVTM and CDR2 is ANQGSEA in the germline V gene. The trim removed 2 bases at V and 8 bases at J, leaving 7 bases unmatched. The CDR3 loop reads CSVERASGSTQYF. CDR3 DNA: TGCAGCGTTGAACGGGCTAGCGGGTCTACCCAGTACTTC.

This clonotype was seen repeatedly, ten times or more. This chain connects TRBV24-1 to TRBJ2-7, with D tentatively TRBD1 (6 bases). The V end was cut by 3 bases, the J end by 4 bases, with 12 bases between. The CDR3 totals 14 residues. Germline-derived CDR1 and CDR2 are KGHDR and SFDVKD. CDR3 protein: CATSDPRQVYEQYF. Written as DNA, the CDR3 is TGTGCCACCAGTGATCCCCGACAGGTATACGAGCAGTACTTC.